These 5 T cell receptor beta chains originate from one sample sequenced in a study of identical twins. TCRdb re-called the 5' RACE reads through MiXCR, storing one row per CDR3 protein. Here the sample spans roughly 470,000 distinct CDR3 sequences, roughly an eighth being singletons. In addition, the sample was reused for a study of yellow fever vaccine responses in identical twins.

The sequencing input was CD4+ T cells sorted from blood. All receptors come from a woman between 18 and 29 years old in good health.

The chain links TRBV24-1 to TRBJ2-7; D is undetermined. The CDR3 consists of 14 residues. The germline V and J ends were trimmed by 5 bases and 2 bases, with 12 bases remaining between them. Looked up from germline, CDR1 is KGHDR and CDR2 is SFDVKD. CDR3 nucleotides: TGTGCCACCAGTGGCCAGAAGATACCCTACGAGCAGTACTTC. Translated: CATSGQKIPYEQYF.

This clonotype appeared many times. The chain links TRBV15 to TRBJ2-7; no clear D gene. V gave up 2 bases and J gave up 2 bases, with 13 bases separating them. The CDR3 runs to 15 residues. The germline V gene encodes CDR1 LNHNV and CDR2 YYDKDF (reference sequence). The CDR3 DNA reads TGTGCCACCAGCAGACCATCCCAACCCCCCTACGAGCAGTACTTC. It encodes CATSRPSQPPYEQYF.

The chain employs TRBV5-1 and TRBJ2-2; maybe TRBD1 (6 bases). Trimming took 8 bases from V and 5 from J, leaving 19 bases between them. This CDR3 contains 15 residues. Germline assignment: CDR1 SGHRS and CDR2 YFSETQ. CDR3 residues: CASSNYRAKTGELFF. The DNA of the CDR3 is TGCGCCAGTTCGAATTACAGGGCTAAAACCGGGGAGCTGTTTTTT.

This clonotype has a count of ten or more. The chain combines TRBV20-1 with TRBJ2-1; TRBD1 might be the D (6 bases). The CDR3 extends over 14 amino acids. V was trimmed by 8 bases and J by 4 bases, leaving 18 bases between them. CDR1 and CDR2 from the germline V gene are DFQATT and SNEGSKA (reference sequence). CDR3 nucleotide sequence: TGCAGTCGTAGGATCAGGGGCCATTACAATGAGCAGTTCTTC. Translating it yields CSRRIRGHYNEQFF.

The chain carries TRBV21-1 and TRBJ2-6; TRBD1 is the table's D call and was not checked against the DNA. TRBV21-1 is tagged as a pseudogene. The CDR3 loop spans 16 amino acids. This chain's CDR3 is CASSKFGTAGANVLTF. The CDR3 nucleotides read TGTGCCAGCAGCAAATTCGGGACAGCTGGGGCCAACGTCCTGACTTTC.